This T cell receptor beta chain was sequenced in a study of control samples from healthy donors and cancer patients. V lost 5 bases and J 4 bases, leaving 18 bases between the germline ends. The length of the CDR3 is 15 residues. Germline V lookup: CDR1 SGHTA, CDR2 FQGNSA. Here immunoSEQ multiplex PCR was the method, and the copy in TCRdb shows in-frame clones only, minus some. The data contain 95,000 to 100,000 clones, about 89% of them seen just once; the ten biggest clones take up about 7.8%. This clone is a singleton in its sample. The chain links TRBV7-2 to TRBJ2-7, with D maybe TRBD1 (5 bases). The TCR comes from a man between 25 and 39 years old in good health. The source material was blood. The DNA for the CDR3 is TGTGCCAGCAGCCATCCCACGGAAAAGGGGTACGAGCAGTACTTC. Its protein product is CASSHPTEKGYEQYF. Based on the CDR3 plus reference TRBV7-2 and TRBJ2-7, the full variable domain is GAGVSQSPSNKVTEKGKDVELRCDPISGHTALYWYRQSLGQGLEFLIYFQGNSAPDKSGLPSDRFSAERTGGSVSTLTIQRTQQEDSAVYLCASSHPTEKGYEQYFGPGTRLTVT.